The 22 T cell receptor beta chains below all came from one sample that was sequenced in a study of response to subunit inactivated influenza vaccine. MiXCR, run by TCRdb on the RT-PCR reads, gives a single entry per CDR3 protein. The sample gives about 520,000 distinct CDR3 sequences, about 10% of which show up once; about 12% is in the top ten. The material was PBMCs from blood, obtained 45 days after vaccination. These receptors all come from a man between 50 and 59 years old who received an inactivated influenza vaccine.

V is TRBV9 and J is TRBJ2-7; maybe TRBD2 (5 bases). This CDR3 is 14 amino acids long. V was trimmed by 4 bases and J by 4 bases, leaving 15 bases between them. Germline V CDR1 and CDR2: SGDLS, YYNGEE. The CDR3 coding sequence is TGTGCCAGCAGCCCCACGGGCAGGAGGTACGAGCAGTACTTC. Its protein product is CASSPTGRRYEQYF.

This chain uses TRBV20-1 with TRBJ2-2; TRBD2 matches 13 bases. The CDR3 sequence is 14 residues long. V lost 6 bases, J lost 4 bases, and 2 bases stayed unmatched. Germline V gene sequence: CDR1 DFQATT, CDR2 SNEGSKA (reference sequence). CDR3 coding DNA: TGCAGTGCCGGGACTAGCGGGACCACCGGGGAGCTGTTTTTT. It specifies CSAGTSGTTGELFF.

This clonotype was recorded many times. J is TRBJ2-3 and V is TRBV24-1, with unresolved D. V was cut by 1 base and J by 5 bases, with 12 bases left in between. This CDR3 has 15 amino acids. The germline V gene has CDR1 KGHDR and CDR2 SFDVKD. The CDR3 DNA follows: TGTGCCACCAGTGATTTCACTCGGGCTGGAGATACGCAGTATTTT. This sequence encodes CATSDFTRAGDTQYF.

The V call is TRBV27, the J call TRBJ1-6; D not certain. V shed 5 bases and J shed 7 bases, with 18 bases lying between them. CDR1 MNHEY and CDR2 SMNVEV come from the germline V gene (reference sequence). This CDR3 is 16 amino acids long. CDR3 sequence reads: CASSPDRRTQNSPLHF. DNA for the CDR3: TGTGCCAGCAGTCCTGACCGACGGACTCAGAATTCACCCCTCCACTTT.

The chain couples TRBV3-1 to TRBJ2-5; TRBD2 might be the D (5 bases). The V and J ends lost 1 base and 2 bases respectively, with 20 bases between them. This CDR3 is 18 amino acids long. CDR1 is LGHDT and CDR2 is YNNKEL in the germline V gene (reference sequence). The CDR3 loop is CASSQGTAGGAVQETQYF. The DNA of the CDR3 is TGTGCCAGCAGCCAAGGGACCGCTGGCGGAGCGGTACAAGAGACCCAGTACTTC.

The chain uses TRBV4-3 and TRBJ2-6; D remains ambiguous. The germline gives CDR1 LGHNA, CDR2 YSLEER. CDR3 length equals 17 residues. V lost 1 base, J lost 1 base, and 11 bases lay in between. The CDR3 loop is CASSQVLSGSGANVLTF. CDR3 DNA: TGCGCCAGCAGCCAAGTATTATCTGGATCTGGGGCCAACGTCCTGACTTTC.

This clonotype was seen only a few times. V usage is TRBV5-1 and J usage is TRBJ1-6; 8 bases are shared with TRBD1. There are 15 residues in the CDR3. The germline CDR1 and CDR2 sequences are SGHRS and YFSETQ. V gave up 2 bases and J gave up 9 bases; unmatched junction bases: 7. The CDR3 here is CASSFRGQGGSPLHF. In DNA form, the CDR3 reads TGCGCCAGCAGCTTTAGAGGACAGGGCGGTTCACCCCTCCACTTT.

This clonotype has a handful of counts. This chain uses TRBV29-1 with TRBJ1-2, with D maybe TRBD1 (5 bases). This CDR3 is 15 amino acids long. Germline CDR1 is SQVTM and CDR2 is ANQGSEA. V shed 7 bases and J shed 3 bases, with 21 bases lying between them. CDR3 in DNA: TGCAGCGCTGCATCTCCTCGGGGCACCTACTATGGCTACACCTTC. Its translation: CSAASPRGTYYGYTF.

This chain uses TRBV5-1 with TRBJ2-5; tentatively, D is TRBD1 (6 bases). V lost 0 bases and J 5 bases, leaving 14 bases between the germline ends. The V gene's germline CDR1 is SGHRS and CDR2 YFSETQ. The CDR3 totals 15 residues. CDR3: CASSLAVTGGETQYF. The CDR3 coding sequence is TGCGCCAGCAGCTTGGCCGTGACAGGAGGCGAGACCCAGTACTTC.

This clonotype was found many times. The genes are TRBV12-3 or TRBV12-4 and TRBJ1-6; no clear D gene. CDR3 length equals 13 residues. Trimming pared 3 bases from V and 7 bases from J, leaving 7 bases between. This CDR3 reads CASSLVGNSPLHF. In nucleotides, the CDR3 is TGTGCCAGCAGTTTGGTCGGAAATTCACCCCTCCACTTT.

V usage is TRBV7-2 and J usage is TRBJ2-4, with 12 nucleotides matching TRBD2. The CDR3 covers 19 residues. The germline CDR1 and CDR2 sequences are SGHTA and FQGNSA. V was clipped by 0 bases and J by 2 bases; unmatched bases: 8. In nucleotides, the CDR3 is TGTGCCAGCAGCTTAGCGACTAGCGGGGGTCGTCTGACCAAAAACATTCAGTACTTC. Amino acids: CASSLATSGGRLTKNIQYF.

This clonotype was picked up a small number of times. DNA of the CDR3: TGTGCCAGCAGCTTAGGACAGGGGGAGCTGTTTTTT. It specifies CASSLGQGELFF. This chain joins TRBV7-9 and TRBJ2-2; a weak D match, TRBD1 (5 bases). Germline V gene data show CDR1 as SEHNR and CDR2 as FQNEAQ (reference sequence). The V gene lost 1 base and the J gene lost 8 bases, with 5 bases spanning the gap. The CDR3 runs to 12 residues.

This clonotype was recorded at least ten times. The CDR3 loop reads CSVVAGGWYEQFF. CDR3 nucleotide sequence: TGCAGCGTGGTAGCGGGAGGGTGGTATGAGCAGTTCTTC. V gene TRBV29-1 combines with J gene TRBJ2-1, with 11 bases aligning to TRBD2. V lost 6 bases to trimming and J lost 8 bases; unmatched junction nucleotides: 6. The CDR3 contains 13 residues. The germline CDR1 and CDR2 sequences are SQVTM and ANQGSEA.

This clonotype was observed at least ten times. The chain joins TRBV11-2 to TRBJ1-4; 9 nucleotides agree with TRBD1. V was clipped by 5 bases and J by 7 bases; unmatched bases: 8. The CDR3 totals 15 residues. Germline V gene data show CDR1 as SGHAT and CDR2 as FQNNGV. The CDR3 coding sequence is TGTGCCAGCAGCCAAGCCGGGACAGGGACTGAAAAACTGTTTTTT. Translation: CASSQAGTGTEKLFF.

This clonotype has a handful of counts. The rearrangement links TRBV28 to TRBJ1-2; D is perhaps TRBD1 (6 bases). CDR1 is MDHEN, CDR2 SYDVKM, per germline. With 6 bases removed from V and 7 bases from J, the gap between germline ends came to 15 bases. The CDR3 consists of 13 residues. CDR3 in amino acids: CASSRDTVTGYTF. The DNA for the CDR3 is TGTGCCAGCAGCCGGGACACGGTAACTGGCTACACCTTC.

The table lists this clonotype with a few counts. This rearrangement joins TRBV7-2 to TRBJ1-4; D uncertain. Trimming shortened V by 5 bases and J by 8 bases, and 18 bases separated the two germline ends. Per germline, CDR1 SGHTA and CDR2 FQGNSA. The CDR3 spans 15 residues. The CDR3 DNA follows: TGTGCCAGCAGCGGCGGACGTTCCCACCGGGAAAAACTGTTTTTT. This sequence encodes CASSGGRSHREKLFF.

This clonotype was found a few times. The genes are TRBV5-1 and TRBJ2-5, with 12 bases that match TRBD2. This CDR3 is 16 amino acids long. V was clipped by 2 bases and J by 2 bases; unmatched bases: 4. CDR1 and CDR2 (germline): SGHRS, YFSETQ. Here the CDR3 reads CASSLEGLAGQETQYF. DNA of the CDR3: TGCGCCAGCAGCTTAGAGGGACTAGCGGGTCAAGAGACCCAGTACTTC.

The J gene is TRBJ1-6, the V gene TRBV28; the match to TRBD1 covers 8 bases. In germline, CDR1 is MDHEN, CDR2 SYDVKM. V shed 5 bases, J shed 6 bases, and the junction held 15 bases outside the gene matches. CDR3 length: 18 residues. The CDR3 is CASSGRGQGLNPNSPLHF. In DNA form, the CDR3 reads TGTGCCAGCAGTGGACGAGGACAGGGCCTTAACCCTAATTCACCCCTCCACTTT.

There are many counts of this clonotype. The chain uses TRBV6-1 and TRBJ2-3, with unresolved D. This CDR3 region has 13 residues. V lost 7 bases, J lost 1 base, and 9 bases lay in between. Germline CDR1 reads MNHNS; CDR2 reads SASEGT. CDR3 sequence (DNA): TGTGCCAGCATCGCCCCTGGCACAGATACGCAGTATTTT. This translates into CASIAPGTDTQYF.

This clonotype was observed at least ten times. The chain couples TRBV6-2 or TRBV6-3 to TRBJ2-1; 7 nucleotides agree with TRBD1. V lost 6 bases, J lost 3 bases, and 8 bases stayed unmatched. The CDR3 is 15 residues long. Germline values: CDR1 MNHEY, CDR2 SVGEGT. Here the CDR3 reads CASRIDRVSYNEQFF. The CDR3 DNA reads as TGTGCCAGCAGGATTGACAGGGTCAGCTACAATGAGCAGTTCTTC.

The chain uses TRBV12-3 or TRBV12-4 and TRBJ2-2; D unclear. Trimming took off 7 bases at V and 0 bases at J, with 12 bases between the two ends. The CDR3 runs to 15 residues. CDR3 residues: CASTQATANTGELFF. Written as DNA, the CDR3 is TGTGCCAGCACCCAGGCAACAGCGAACACCGGGGAGCTGTTTTTT.

This clonotype was observed a few times. J is TRBJ2-3 and V is TRBV29-1, with D maybe TRBD2 (7 bases). The germline gives CDR1 SQVTM, CDR2 ANQGSEA. V lost 8 bases, J lost 3 bases, and 15 bases lay in between. This CDR3 spans 13 amino acids. The CDR3 protein is CSPLGGLTDTQYF. CDR3 bases: TGCAGCCCGCTCGGGGGGCTAACAGATACGCAGTATTTT.